This T cell receptor (beta chain) was recorded in a study of blood T cell repertoires in COVID-19. Looking at the study overall: Researchers got acute and convalescent COVID-19 samples from the United States, Italy and Spain.

Some clones are missing from TCRdb's copy, which holds only in-frame ones; the method was immunoSEQ multiplex PCR. The sample consists of some 320,000 clones, roughly 91% of them appearing once. The CDR3 consists of 15 residues. The V segment lost 0 bases and the J segment 5 bases; nucleotides outside the gene matches: 7. From germline, CDR1 is SGDLS and CDR2 YYNGEE. The sample consisted of peripheral blood. The J gene is TRBJ2-7, the V gene TRBV9; 8 bases are shared with TRBD1. This receptor was taken from a woman younger than 45 with COVID-19, enrolled during active disease. In DNA, the CDR3 is TGTGCCAGCAGCGTAGTGACAGGGGCCCCTCACGAGCAGTACTTC. Amino acids: CASSVVTGAPHEQYF. The full variable domain, with the rest looked up from reference TRBV9 and TRBJ2-7, is DSGVTQTPKHLITATGQRVTLRCSPRSGDLSVYWYQQSLDQGLQFLIQYYNGEERAKGNILERFSAQQFPDLHSELNLSSLELGDSALYFCASSVVTGAPHEQYFGPGTRLTVT.